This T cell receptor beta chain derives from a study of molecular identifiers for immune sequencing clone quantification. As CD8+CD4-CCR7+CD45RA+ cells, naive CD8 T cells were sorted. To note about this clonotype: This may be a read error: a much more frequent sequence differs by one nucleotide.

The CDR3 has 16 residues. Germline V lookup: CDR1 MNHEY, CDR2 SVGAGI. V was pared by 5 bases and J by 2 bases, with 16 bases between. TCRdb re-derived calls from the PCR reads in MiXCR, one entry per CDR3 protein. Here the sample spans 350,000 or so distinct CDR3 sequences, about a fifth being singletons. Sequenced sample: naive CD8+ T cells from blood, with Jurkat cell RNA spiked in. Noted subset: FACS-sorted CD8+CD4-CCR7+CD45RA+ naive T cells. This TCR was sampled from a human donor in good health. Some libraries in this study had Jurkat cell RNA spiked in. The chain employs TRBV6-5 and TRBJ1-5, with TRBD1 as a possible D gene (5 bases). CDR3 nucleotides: TGTGCCAGCAGTCCCCGACAGCATTATGGCAATCAGCCCCAGCATTTT. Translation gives CASSPRQHYGNQPQHF.